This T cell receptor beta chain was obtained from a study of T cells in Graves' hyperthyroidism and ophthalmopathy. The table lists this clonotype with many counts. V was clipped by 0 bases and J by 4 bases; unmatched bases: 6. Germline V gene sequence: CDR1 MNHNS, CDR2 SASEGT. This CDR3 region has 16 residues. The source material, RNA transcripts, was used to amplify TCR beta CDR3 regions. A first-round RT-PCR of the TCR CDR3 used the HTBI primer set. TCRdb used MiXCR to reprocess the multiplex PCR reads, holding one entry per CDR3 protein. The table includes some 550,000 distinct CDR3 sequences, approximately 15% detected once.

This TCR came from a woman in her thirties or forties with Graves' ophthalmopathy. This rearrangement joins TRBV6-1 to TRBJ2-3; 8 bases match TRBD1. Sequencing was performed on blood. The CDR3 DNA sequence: TGTGCCAGCAGTGAAGCGCAGGGACAGGTTTCAGATACGCAGTATTTT. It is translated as CASSEAQGQVSDTQYF.